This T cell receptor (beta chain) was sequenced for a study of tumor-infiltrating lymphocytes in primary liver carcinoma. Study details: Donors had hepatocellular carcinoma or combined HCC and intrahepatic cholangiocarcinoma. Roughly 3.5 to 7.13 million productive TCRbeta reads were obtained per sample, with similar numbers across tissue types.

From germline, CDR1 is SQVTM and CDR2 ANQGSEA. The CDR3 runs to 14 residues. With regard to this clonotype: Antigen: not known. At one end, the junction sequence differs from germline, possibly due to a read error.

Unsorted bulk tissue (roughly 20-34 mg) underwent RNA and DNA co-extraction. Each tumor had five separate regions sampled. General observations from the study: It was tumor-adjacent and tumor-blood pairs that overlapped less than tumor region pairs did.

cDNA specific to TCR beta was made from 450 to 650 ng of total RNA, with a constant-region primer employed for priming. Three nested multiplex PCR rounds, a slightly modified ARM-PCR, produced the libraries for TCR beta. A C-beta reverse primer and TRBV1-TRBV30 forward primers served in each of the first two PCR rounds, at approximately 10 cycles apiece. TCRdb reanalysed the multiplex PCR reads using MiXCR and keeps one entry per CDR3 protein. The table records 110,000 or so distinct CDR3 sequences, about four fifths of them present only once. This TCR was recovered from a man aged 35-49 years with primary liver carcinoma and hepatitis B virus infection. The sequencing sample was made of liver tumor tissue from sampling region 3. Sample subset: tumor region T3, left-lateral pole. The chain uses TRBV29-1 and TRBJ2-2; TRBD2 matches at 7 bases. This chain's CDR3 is CSVDAGTNSGELSF. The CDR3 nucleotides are TGCAGCGTTGACGCAGGGACGAACAGCGGGGAGTTGTCTTTT.